Given below is one T cell receptor (beta chain) in context. The antigen remains unidentified. This sample was taken from a study of a mutant IDH1 vaccine in newly diagnosed glioma. Turning to the study itself: Vaccination of patients was performed eight times, in weeks 1, 3, 5, 7, 11, 15, 19 and 23. Vaccination was launched 4-6 weeks after radiotherapy alone, or with temozolomide cycles. It was radiotherapy, temozolomide, or both that patients received previously, with most receiving both.

The repertoire was sequenced with immunoSEQ multiplex PCR; TCRdb's copy has only in-frame clones and lacks some. The sample holds 30,000 to 40,000 clones, 55% to 60% seen once. The ends were cut back, 3 bases at V and 5 bases at J, with 17 bases in the middle. CDR1 is MNHEY, CDR2 SMNVEV, per germline (reference sequence). The CDR3 covers 15 residues. The time point here: week 5, during vaccination. The study gave 300 ug of mutant IDH1 20-mer peptide per vaccine dose, with topical imiquimod. The astrocytomas were IDH1-mutant, ATRX-negative, and WHO grade 3 or 4. This TCR derives from a woman aged 18-29 years with glioma. V gene TRBV27 combines with J gene TRBJ2-7; D might be TRBD1 or TRBD2, each matching 5 bases. The starting material was PBMCs, obtained from a glioma patient whose treatment included an IDH1 peptide vaccine. CDR3 sequence reads: CASSLGTGLLDEQYF. The CDR3 DNA reads as TGTGCCAGCAGTTTGGGGACGGGATTGTTGGACGAGCAGTACTTC.